This TCR beta chain derives from a study of radiotherapy plus CTLA-4 blockade in lung cancer. Study at large: Objective responses were documented in around 19% of patients, with disease control in just over 30%.

The study, taken as a whole, reports: Blood TCR clones of tumor origin expanded after radiotherapy plus ipilimumab.

Enrolled patients, whose metastatic non-small-cell lung cancer was chemo-refractory, received focal radiation plus CTLA-4 blockade with ipilimumab. Sequencing was performed with immunoSEQ multiplex PCR; in TCRdb, only in-frame clones are kept and a portion is missing. In the table there are tens of thousands of clones, about four fifths of which are singletons. About this clone: The antigen remains undetermined.

The CDR3 is 14 residues long. Germline values: CDR1 MDHEN, CDR2 SYDVKM. V shed 2 bases and J shed 2 bases, with 10 bases lying between them. Material: peripheral blood, obtained from a patient treated with radiotherapy plus ipilimumab. This TCR derives from a human donor with non-small cell lung cancer who had stable disease on radiotherapy plus ipilimumab. The chain is built from TRBV28 and TRBJ2-7; weak D call: TRBD1 (6 bases). CDR3 residues: CASSLPGQTYEQYF. DNA for the CDR3: TGTGCCAGCAGTTTACCCGGACAGACCTACGAGCAGTACTTC.